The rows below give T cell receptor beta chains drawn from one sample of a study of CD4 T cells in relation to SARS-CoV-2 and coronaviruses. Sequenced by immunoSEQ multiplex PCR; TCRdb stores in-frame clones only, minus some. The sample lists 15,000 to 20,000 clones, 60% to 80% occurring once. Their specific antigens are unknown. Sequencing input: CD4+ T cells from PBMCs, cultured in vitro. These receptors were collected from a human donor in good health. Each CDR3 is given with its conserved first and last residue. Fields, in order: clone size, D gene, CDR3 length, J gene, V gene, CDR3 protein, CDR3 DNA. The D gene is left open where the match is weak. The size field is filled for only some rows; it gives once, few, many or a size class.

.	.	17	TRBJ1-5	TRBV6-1	CASSEALGRDGNQPQHF	TGTGCCAGCAGTGAAGCTCTCGGCAGGGACGGTAATCAGCCCCAGCATTTT
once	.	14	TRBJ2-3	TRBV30	CAWSVTPGTDTQYF	TGTGCCTGGAGTGTTACTCCGGGGACAGATACGCAGTATTTT
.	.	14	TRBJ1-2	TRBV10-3	CAISESGTTYGYTF	TGTGCCATCAGTGAGTCCGGGACCACCTATGGCTACACCTTC
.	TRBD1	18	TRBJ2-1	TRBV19	CASSTLPGQGINYNEQFF	TGTGCCAGTAGTACACTGCCGGGACAGGGGATAAACTACAATGAGCAGTTCTTC
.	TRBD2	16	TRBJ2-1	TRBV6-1	CASSEREGQGYNEQFF	TGTGCCAGCAGTGAGCGGGAGGGGCAGGGATACAATGAGCAGTTCTTC
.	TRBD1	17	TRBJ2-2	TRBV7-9	CASSLPHRGPSTGELFF	TGTGCCAGCAGCTTACCACACAGGGGGCCCAGCACCGGGGAGCTGTTTTTT
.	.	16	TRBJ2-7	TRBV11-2	CASSLDSGDRSYEQYF	TGTGCCAGCAGCTTAGATTCGGGAGATCGGTCCTACGAGCAGTACTTC
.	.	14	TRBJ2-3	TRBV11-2	CASSLDPIADTQYF	TGTGCCAGCAGCTTAGACCCCATCGCAGATACGCAGTATTTT
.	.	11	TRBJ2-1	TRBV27	CASSFRNEQFF	TGTGCCAGCAGTTTTAGGAATGAGCAGTTCTTC
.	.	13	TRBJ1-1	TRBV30	CAWKASMNTEAFF	TGTGCCTGGAAGGCCAGTATGAACACTGAAGCTTTCTTT
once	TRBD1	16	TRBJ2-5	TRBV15	CATSRDGDSPSGTQYF	TGTGCCACCAGCAGAGATGGGGACAGTCCCTCAGGGACCCAGTACTTC
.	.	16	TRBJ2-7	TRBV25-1	CASSESPRLGTREQYF	TGTGCCAGCAGTGAATCTCCCCGACTAGGGACTCGCGAGCAGTACTTC
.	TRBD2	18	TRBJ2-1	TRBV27	CASYRLAGGNPGRNEQFF	TGTGCCAGTTATCGATTAGCGGGAGGGAACCCAGGGAGAAATGAGCAGTTCTTC
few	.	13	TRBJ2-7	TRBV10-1	CASSGTRGGEQYF	TGCGCCAGCAGCGGTACTCGGGGCGGTGAGCAGTACTTC
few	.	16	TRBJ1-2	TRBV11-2	CASKLAGTRGAYGYTF	TGTGCCAGCAAGCTGGCGGGGACCCGGGGGGCCTATGGCTACACCTTC
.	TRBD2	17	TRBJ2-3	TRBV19	CASTSGGSGSIRDTQYF	TGTGCCAGTACTTCAGGGGGTAGCGGGAGCATAAGAGATACGCAGTATTTT
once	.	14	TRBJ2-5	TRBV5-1	CASSLGGRGETQYF	TGCGCCAGCAGCCTCGGGGGCCGGGGAGAGACCCAGTACTTC
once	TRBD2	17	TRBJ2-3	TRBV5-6	CASSLLAGGPSTDTQYF	TGTGCCAGCAGCTTGTTGGCGGGAGGGCCTTCCACAGATACGCAGTATTTT
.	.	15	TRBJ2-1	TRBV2	CASSEAQTQYNEQFF	TGTGCCAGCAGTGAAGCGCAGACACAATACAATGAGCAGTTCTTC
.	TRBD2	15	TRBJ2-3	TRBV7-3	CASSFSGSSTDTQYF	TGTGCCAGCAGCTTTAGCGGGAGTAGCACAGATACGCAGTATTTT
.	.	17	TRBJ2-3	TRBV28	CASSFNAGTSSTDTQYF	TGTGCCAGCAGTTTCAATGCAGGGACCAGTAGCACAGATACGCAGTATTTT
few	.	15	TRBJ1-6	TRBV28	CASTWVGLNNSPLHF	TGTGCCAGCACCTGGGTGGGCCTCAATAATTCACCCCTCCACTTT
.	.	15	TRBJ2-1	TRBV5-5	CASSLGTVAYNEQFF	TGTGCCAGCAGCTTGGGGACAGTTGCTTACAATGAGCAGTTCTTC
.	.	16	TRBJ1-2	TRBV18	CASSLSRDGTRIGYTF	TGTGCCAGCTCACTGTCGAGAGACGGAACTCGCATTGGCTACACCTTC
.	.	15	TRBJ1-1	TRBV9	CASSERTGMNTEAFF	TGTGCCAGCAGCGAACGGACGGGAATGAACACTGAAGCTTTCTTT